This T cell receptor beta chain comes out of a study of regulatory T cells in long-lasting Graves disease. Points from the study as a whole: Favored gene segments in persistent disease were TRBV28, TRBJ1-2 and TRBJ2-5. Persistent-disease Graves' patients showed less TCR diversity than new cases.

Indicated time point: newly diagnosed GD, antithyroid drugs for less than 3 months. PBMC RNA was the source of the TCR library. It was by American Thyroid Association guidelines that Graves' disease was diagnosed. Library construction for TCR beta used iRepertoire HTBI primers and Arm-PCR of CDR3 regions. Each CDR3 protein is one row after TCRdb ran MiXCR on the multiplex PCR reads. The sample gives 400,000 to 500,000 distinct CDR3 sequences, 14% of which show up once; about a sixth is in the top ten. This clonotype was observed many times. Its specificity is not known. One junction end disagrees with the germline gene, perhaps due to a read error. Germline V gene lookup returns CDR1 MDHEN and CDR2 SYDVKM. The CDR3 extends over 12 amino acids. A further study also used this sample, focusing on T cells in Graves' hyperthyroidism and ophthalmopathy. That investigation notes: HTBI primers were employed in a first-round RT-PCR of the TCR CDR3.

This TCR was sampled from a woman aged 45-65 years with Graves disease. The sample consisted of peripheral blood mononuclear cells (PBMCs), taken at new diagnosis, from a patient treated with antithyroid drugs. The chain carries TRBV28 and TRBJ1-5; D not certain. The CDR3 spells CAIQTAYQPQHF. The CDR3 DNA follows: TGTGCCATCCAAACCGCCTATCAACCCCAGCATTTT.